What follows are 21 T cell receptor beta chains derived from one specimen sequenced in a study of molecular identifiers for immune sequencing clone quantification (dated by TCRdb to 2016 to 2019). The library was made by PCR. The instrument given in TCRdb is Illumina HiSeq 4000. TCRdb reran the public reads through fastp at Q25 and MiXCR, keeping productive beta chains. All rows with the same CDR3 protein become a single entry with the most common DNA and genes. Present in this sample are hundreds of thousands of distinct CDR3 sequences, about 20% of which were seen just once. The ten largest clonotypes hold 0.7% to 1% of the sample. Material: naive CD8+ T cells from blood, with Jurkat cell RNA spiked in. What the cell subset or site label conveys for this sample: FACS-sorted CD8+CD4-CCR7+CD45RA+ naive T cells. The receptors come from a human donor in good health. Some libraries in this study had Jurkat cell RNA spiked in.

The table lists this clonotype with many counts. This rearrangement joins TRBV7-9 to TRBJ1-2; 7 bases map to TRBD1. The junction had 9 bases not matched to a gene; V was cut back by 0 bases and J by 8 bases. Germline V gives CDR1 SEHNR, CDR2 FQNEAQ (reference sequence). The CDR3 is 15 amino acids. The CDR3 DNA is TGTGCCAGCAGCTTAGCCTCCGAAACAGGGGCCGGCTACACCTTC. Translation: CASSLASETGAGYTF. Filled out from reference TRBV7-9 and TRBJ1-2, the complete variable domain reads DTGVSQNPRHKITKRGQNVTFRCDPISEHNRLYWYRQTLGQGPEFLTYFQNEAQLEKSRLLSDRFSAERPKGSFSTLEIQRTEQGDSAMYLCASSLASETGAGYTFGSGTRLTVV.

This clonotype was counted ten times or more. In DNA, the CDR3 is TGCAGCGTTGAACCTGATTTGGAGGAGACCCAGTACTTC. The encoded protein is CSVEPDLEETQYF. The rearrangement uses TRBV29-1 and TRBJ2-5, with D unresolved. Germline V gene sequence: CDR1 SQVTM, CDR2 ANQGSEA. The length of the CDR3 is 13 residues. V lost 2 bases, J lost 5 bases, and 12 bases lay in between.

In its sample, this clonotype was seen many times. V and J are TRBV5-4 and TRBJ2-7; D assignment may be TRBD1 or TRBD2 (5 bases each). V was cut by 4 bases and J by 2 bases, with 7 bases left in between. Germline loops: CDR1 SGHNT, CDR2 YYREEE (reference sequence). This CDR3 is built from 12 residues. The CDR3 reads CASSEGPYEQYF. CDR3 nucleotide sequence: TGTGCCAGCAGCGAGGGACCCTACGAGCAGTACTTC.

This clonotype was seen at least ten times. V and J are TRBV28 and TRBJ2-7; 8 bases agree with TRBD1. J gave up 2 bases and V 6 bases, and 3 bases lay outside the gene matches. This CDR3 is built from 13 residues. Germline loops: CDR1 MDHEN, CDR2 SYDVKM. CDR3 nucleotide sequence: TGTGCCAGCAGCGAACAGGGGGCCTACGAGCAGTACTTC. This translates into CASSEQGAYEQYF.

V and J are TRBV9 and TRBJ2-7; D not certain. The V end was cut by 2 bases, the J end by 0 bases, with 12 bases between. CDR3 length: 15 residues. Germline V CDR1 and CDR2: SGDLS, YYNGEE. As DNA, the CDR3 is TGTGCCAGCAGCGTCGCAGACGGTGGCTCCTACGAGCAGTACTTC. Translated: CASSVADGGSYEQYF.

This clonotype was found many times. This rearrangement joins TRBV28 to TRBJ1-1; TRBD1 aligns across 7 bases. CDR1 MDHEN and CDR2 SYDVKM come from the germline V gene. The CDR3 extends over 16 amino acids. J was trimmed by 3 bases and V by 3 bases; bases with no gene match: 10. The CDR3 DNA is TGTGCCAGCAGTTTCGGTCGCAGGGGGTCTGACACTGAAGCTTTCTTT. This translates into CASSFGRRGSDTEAFF.

This clonotype was detected ten times or more. The genes are TRBV20-1 and TRBJ1-2, with a tentative D call TRBD1 (6 bases). Germline CDR1 and CDR2: DFQATT and SNEGSKA (reference sequence). This CDR3 spans 14 amino acids. Deletions cut 6 bases from V and 2 bases from J, with 16 bases between. The CDR3: CSATRGQRNYGYTF. Here the CDR3 DNA reads TGCAGTGCCACCCGAGGACAGAGAAACTATGGCTACACCTTC.

V is TRBV14 and J is TRBJ1-5; D is perhaps TRBD1 (6 bases). CDR3 length: 16 amino acids. V lost 7 bases and J 11 bases, leaving 27 bases between the germline ends. Germline loops: CDR1 SGHDN, CDR2 FVKESK. For the CDR3, the DNA is TGTGCCAGCAACCCAGTCGGGGGGGCGAGTTGGACGGCCCAGCATTTT. Protein sequence: CASNPVGGASWTAQHF.

This clonotype was observed at least ten times. The rearrangement links TRBV13 to TRBJ1-1, with 8 bases matching TRBD1. The CDR3 contains 16 residues. The V and J ends lost 4 bases and 1 base, in that order; junction bases with no gene match: 8. Germline V lookup: CDR1 PRHDT, CDR2 FYEKMQ (reference sequence). CDR3 region: CASSWGTGLGNTEAFF. The CDR3 nucleotides read TGTGCCAGCAGCTGGGGGACAGGACTCGGGAACACTGAAGCTTTCTTT.

This clonotype was detected many times. The chain is built from TRBV20-1 and TRBJ2-7, with TRBD2 matching over 8 bases. The germline gives CDR1 DFQATT, CDR2 SNEGSKA (reference sequence). The CDR3 is 13 amino acids. V was clipped by 7 bases and J by 4 bases; unmatched bases: 9. CDR3 nucleotide sequence: TGCAGTGTTCCGGGACTAGTTTCGTACGAGCAGTACTTC. Translation gives CSVPGLVSYEQYF.

This clonotype was observed many times. This chain links TRBV7-9 with TRBJ1-1; weak D call: TRBD1 (6 bases). V shed 7 bases and J shed 3 bases, with 12 bases lying between them. CDR3 length: 13 residues. Per germline, CDR1 SEHNR and CDR2 FQNEAQ (reference sequence). CDR3: CASTGGIDTEAFF. For the CDR3, the DNA is TGTGCCAGCACGGGGGGCATAGACACTGAAGCTTTCTTT.

The genes are TRBV6-1 and TRBJ2-1, with D tentatively TRBD1 (7 bases). Germline assignment: CDR1 MNHNS and CDR2 SASEGT. Between the trimmed V and J ends, which lost 0 bases and 8 bases, there was a span of 17 bases. The CDR3 covers 16 residues. CDR3 coding DNA: TGTGCCAGCAGTGAAGCAGGAAGACAGGGACTCTATGAGCAGTTCTTC. Protein: CASSEAGRQGLYEQFF.

The rearrangement links TRBV5-6 to TRBJ1-1; D gene uncertain. Trimming removed 1 base at V and 7 bases at J, with 8 bases between. This CDR3 region has 12 residues. Germline loops: CDR1 SGHDT, CDR2 YYEEEE. The CDR3 sequence is CASSLYDIEAFF. CDR3 coding DNA: TGTGCCAGCAGCTTGTACGACATTGAAGCTTTCTTT.

This clonotype has at least ten counts. This rearrangement joins TRBV6-2 or TRBV6-3 to TRBJ2-3; no definite D call. The germline gives CDR1 MNHEY, CDR2 SVGEGT. This CDR3 comprises 16 residues. The ends were cut back, 6 bases at V and 2 bases at J, with 18 bases in the middle. CDR3 amino acids: CASSSFVGITTDTQYF. The CDR3 DNA is TGTGCCAGCAGCTCCTTCGTGGGGATCACCACAGATACGCAGTATTTT.

In this sample, this clonotype turned up many times. This sequence joins TRBV7-9 and TRBJ2-7, with D possibly matching TRBD1 (5 bases). The germline V gene encodes CDR1 SEHNR and CDR2 FQNEAQ (reference sequence). The CDR3 is 12 amino acids. V lost 3 bases and J lost 4, with 7 bases in between. CDR3 in amino acids: CASSLGQYEQYF. The CDR3 DNA reads TGTGCCAGCAGCTTGGGGCAGTACGAGCAGTACTTC. The full variable domain, its missing parts supplied by reference TRBV7-9 and TRBJ2-7, is DTGVSQNPRHKITKRGQNVTFRCDPISEHNRLYWYRQTLGQGPEFLTYFQNEAQLEKSRLLSDRFSAERPKGSFSTLEIQRTEQGDSAMYLCASSLGQYEQYFGPGTRLTVT.

This clonotype has a count of ten or more. This rearrangement joins TRBV19 to TRBJ2-3; 10 positions agree with TRBD2. With V trimmed by 3 bases and J by 2 bases, 2 bases remained unmatched. This CDR3 has 15 residues. From germline, CDR1 is LNHDA and CDR2 SQIVND (reference sequence). The CDR3 DNA reads as TGTGCCAGTAGTATGCTAGCGGGGGTCACAGATACGCAGTATTTT. This encodes CASSMLAGVTDTQYF.

This clonotype showed up just a few times. The CDR3 DNA is TGTGCCAGCAGCTGGGCGGGGGGTGGCACAGATACGCAGTATTTT. This gives the protein CASSWAGGGTDTQYF. V usage is TRBV7-9 and J usage is TRBJ2-3, with TRBD2 matching over 8 bases. The junction had 4 bases not matched to a gene; V was cut back by 4 bases and J by 1 base. The germline V gene has CDR1 SEHNR and CDR2 FQNEAQ (reference sequence). This CDR3 region has 15 residues.

With respect to this clonotype: A much larger clone lies a single base off, so this may be a read error. The conserved final phenylalanine or tryptophan is absent from the CDR3, which likely points to a read error. The V gene is TRBV14, the J gene TRBJ2-7, with D maybe TRBD1 (5 bases). Trimming took 2 bases from V and 4 from J, leaving 12 bases between them. This CDR3 region has 14 residues. Germline V lookup: CDR1 SGHDN, CDR2 FVKESK. The DNA of the CDR3 is TGTGCCAGCAGCCAACTCGACAGACCTTACGAGCAGTACTCC. This sequence encodes CASSQLDRPYEQYS.

This clonotype has a count of ten or more. The chain uses TRBV28 and TRBJ2-4, with 7 nucleotides matching TRBD1. Germline V gene sequence: CDR1 MDHEN, CDR2 SYDVKM. After removal of 3 bases from V and 2 bases from J, the junction contained 10 bases not matched to a gene. This CDR3 has 17 amino acids. The CDR3 region is CASSFLDRSVTKNIQYF. DNA of the CDR3: TGTGCCAGCAGTTTCCTGGACAGGTCCGTAACCAAAAACATTCAGTACTTC.

V and J are TRBV4-1 and TRBJ2-7; D gene uncertain. Trimming removed 1 base at V and 0 bases at J, with 10 bases between. The CDR3 runs 15 residues. Germline lookup yields CDR1 MGHRA and CDR2 YSYEKL. The CDR3: CASSQGSAPSYEQYF. CDR3 DNA: TGCGCCAGCAGCCAAGGAAGTGCGCCCTCCTACGAGCAGTACTTC.

There are many counts of this clonotype. The V call is TRBV7-6, the J call TRBJ2-7, with 7 bases that match TRBD1. CDR3 length: 16 residues. Germline V gene data show CDR1 as SGHVS and CDR2 as FNYEAQ. V dropped 5 bases and J dropped 3; count of bases not matched to a gene: 13. CDR3 sequence reads: CASSPTRDSGDYEQYF. DNA of the CDR3: TGTGCCAGCAGCCCGACCCGGGACAGTGGGGACTACGAGCAGTACTTC.